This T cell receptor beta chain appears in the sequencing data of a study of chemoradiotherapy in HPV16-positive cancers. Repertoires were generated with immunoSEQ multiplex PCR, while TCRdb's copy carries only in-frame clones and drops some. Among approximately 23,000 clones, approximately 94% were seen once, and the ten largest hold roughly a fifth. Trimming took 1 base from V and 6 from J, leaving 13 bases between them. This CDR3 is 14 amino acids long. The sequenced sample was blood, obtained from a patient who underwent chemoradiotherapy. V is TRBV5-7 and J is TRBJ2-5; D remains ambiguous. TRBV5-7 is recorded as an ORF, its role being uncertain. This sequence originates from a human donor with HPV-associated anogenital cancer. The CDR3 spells CASSLLGIGQTQYF. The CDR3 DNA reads TGTGCCAGCAGCTTGTTAGGGATAGGGCAGACCCAGTACTTC.